What follows are 18 T cell receptor beta chains derived from one specimen sequenced in a study of T cell repertoires in cytomegalovirus infection. One entry per CDR3 protein results from TCRdb running MiXCR on the reads. The profile covers about 920,000 distinct CDR3 sequences, with about 33% appearing a single time and 10% to 15% taken by the ten largest. No antigen has been assigned to these receptors. The source was cultured CD8+ T cells from PBMCs, collected from culture after CMV antigen stimulation. Receptors were obtained from a human donor in good health (CMV status not recorded). Some clones in this sample may be carry-over from other donors' samples.

This chain uses TRBV27 with TRBJ2-7; D is possibly TRBD1 (6 bases). V was shortened by 5 bases and J by 2 bases, with 13 bases between the two germline ends. The CDR3 has 14 amino acids. Germline V CDR1 and CDR2: MNHEY, SMNVEV (reference sequence). DNA for the CDR3: TGTGCCAGCAGTCGCCAGGGGTTACCCTACGAGCAGTACGTC. It codes for CASSRQGLPYEQYV.

The chain combines TRBV27 with TRBJ2-4; the D gene could be TRBD1 or TRBD2 (5 bases each). The V gene's germline CDR1 is MNHEY and CDR2 SMNVEV (reference sequence). This CDR3 has 13 amino acids. V gave up 3 bases and J gave up 5 bases, with 8 bases separating them. CDR3 amino acids: CASSLGRQNIQYF. The CDR3 coding sequence is TGTGCCAGCAGTTTGGGACGCCAAAACATTCAGTACTTC.

As for this clonotype: One junction end disagrees with the germline gene, perhaps due to a read error. The V call is TRBV3-1, the J call TRBJ1-5, with D uncertain. The CDR3 consists of 13 residues. Germline CDR1 reads LGHDT; CDR2 reads YNNKEL (reference sequence). CDR3 DNA sequence: TGTGTCAGCAGCCAAGGTGGCAATCAGCCCCAGCATTTT. Protein: CVSSQGGNQPQHF. Combining the CDR3 with reference TRBV3-1 and TRBJ1-5 gives the whole variable domain DTAVSQTPKYLVTQMGNDKSIKCEQNLGHDTMYWYKQDSKKFLKIMFSYNNKELIINETVPNRFSPKSPDKAHLNLHINSLELGDSAVYFCVSSQGGNQPQHFGDGTRLSIL.

V and J are TRBV19 and TRBJ1-5; 7 bases fit TRBD1. Germline V lookup: CDR1 LNHDA, CDR2 SQIVND (reference sequence). CDR3 length: 16 residues. The junction had 13 bases not matched to a gene; V was cut back by 2 bases and J by 9 bases. In DNA, the CDR3 is TGTGCCAGTAGTATAAAAGGTGGGACAGCGCTAAGGCCCCAGCATTTT. Encoded protein: CASSIKGGTALRPQHF.

The chain is built from TRBV6-5 and TRBJ1-2, with 7 bases identical to TRBD1. This CDR3 has 11 residues. Germline-derived CDR1 and CDR2 are MNHEY and SVGAGI. Losses at the gene ends were 4 bases for V and 10 bases for J; bases not matched to a gene: 3. CDR3: CASSSGTVYTF. The DNA for the CDR3 is TGTGCCAGCAGTTCTGGGACAGTCTACACCTTC.

The sample holds a few counts of this clonotype. The V gene is TRBV7-2, the J gene TRBJ2-5, with TRBD2 matching over 10 bases. Trimming took 0 bases from V and 0 from J; bases not matched to a gene: 7. CDR1 is SGHTA and CDR2 is FQGNSA in the germline V gene. The CDR3 consists of 18 residues. This chain's CDR3 is CASSLASWSGGDQETQYF. The CDR3 region has the DNA TGTGCCAGCAGCTTAGCGTCGTGGAGCGGGGGGGACCAAGAGACCCAGTACTTC.

This clonotype was detected many times. The germline gene is not matched at one end of the junction; a read error may be the cause. The chain is built from TRBV9 and TRBJ2-2, with D possibly being TRBD1 or TRBD2 (6 bases each). CDR3 size: 13 residues. Looked up from germline, CDR1 is SGDLS and CDR2 is YYNGEE. The DNA for the CDR3 is TGTGCCAGCAGTGTAGGGGGGACCGGGGAGCTGTTTTTT. It codes for CASSVGGTGELFF.

The chain is built from TRBV10-2 and TRBJ2-7, with D perhaps matching TRBD1 (5 bases). CDR1 is WSHSY, CDR2 SAAADI, per germline. Deletions cut 6 bases from V and 5 bases from J, with 14 bases between. CDR3 length: 13 amino acids. The CDR3 DNA follows: TGCGCCAGCAGGACAGAACTTCACCACGAGCAGTACGTC. This encodes CASRTELHHEQYV.

This chain links TRBV12-3 or TRBV12-4 with TRBJ2-7, with D perhaps matching TRBD2 (6 bases). The CDR3 is made up of 15 amino acids. V was trimmed by 5 bases and J by 4 bases, leaving 18 bases between them. CDR3 nucleotides: TGTGCCAGCAGTGCCGCGAGCTCCGGGGGATACGAGCAGTACTTC. Its translation: CASSAASSGGYEQYF.

The chain has TRBV20-1 and TRBJ1-2; D might be TRBD1 (6 bases). Trimming removed 3 bases at V and 3 bases at J, with 11 bases between. Germline loops: CDR1 DFQATT, CDR2 SNEGSKA (reference sequence). This CDR3 is 13 amino acids long. The CDR3 DNA follows: TGCAGTGCTAGTATCAGGGGCGACTATGGCTACACCTTC. Protein sequence: CSASIRGDYGYTF.

The table lists this clonotype with a few counts. The chain combines TRBV7-6 with TRBJ2-3, with a weak D call TRBD1 (8 bases). Germline loops: CDR1 SGHVS, CDR2 FNYEAQ. The V end was cut by 8 bases, the J end by 0 bases, with 18 bases between. The CDR3 is 16 residues long. The CDR3 is CASRTGRGGSTDTQYF. CDR3 DNA sequence: TGTGCCAGCCGGACAGGGAGGGGGGGGAGCACAGATACGCAGTATTTT.

The V and J genes are TRBV5-4 and TRBJ2-1; D gene ambiguous. CDR1 and CDR2 (germline): SGHNT, YYREEE (reference sequence). V was trimmed by 0 bases and J by 2 bases, leaving 15 bases between them. There are 17 residues in the CDR3. The CDR3 loop reads CASSLGVMDGPYNEQFF. The DNA for the CDR3 is TGTGCCAGCAGCTTGGGGGTAATGGACGGACCCTACAATGAGCAGTTCTTC.

A few counts support this clonotype. This sequence joins TRBV4-1 and TRBJ2-1; D is unclear. The CDR3 totals 17 residues. Germline values: CDR1 MGHRA, CDR2 YSYEKL. V shed 1 base and J shed 0 bases, with 13 bases lying between them. CDR3 loop: CASSQVPTSSSYNEQFF. The CDR3 nucleotides are TGCGCCAGCAGCCAAGTCCCTACAAGTAGCTCCTACAATGAGCAGTTCTTC.

V gene TRBV19 combines with J gene TRBJ1-1; maybe TRBD1 (6 bases). CDR1 is LNHDA, CDR2 SQIVND, per germline (reference sequence). The CDR3 loop spans 15 amino acids. The V end lost 1 base, the J end lost 4 bases, and 13 bases lay between the germline ends. CDR3 coding DNA: TGTGCCAGTAGTATAGGGCGGGGGCGAAGCACTGAAGCTTTCTTT. Translation: CASSIGRGRSTEAFF.

This sequence joins TRBV6-5 and TRBJ1-2; no clear D. Germline assignment: CDR1 MNHEY and CDR2 SVGAGI. With 6 bases removed from V and 1 base from J, the gap between germline ends came to 15 bases. CDR3 length: 15 amino acids. The CDR3 sequence: CASSEAGYLNYGYTF. Written as DNA, the CDR3 is TGTGCCAGCAGCGAGGCGGGCTACCTTAACTATGGCTACACCTTC.

J is TRBJ1-1 and V is TRBV19; TRBD1 agrees at 8 bases. Germline V gives CDR1 LNHDA, CDR2 SQIVND (reference sequence). This CDR3 is built from 18 residues. V was clipped by 1 base and J by 0 bases; unmatched bases: 10. The CDR3 loop is CASSIGAGQGFLNTEAFF. CDR3 nucleotides: TGTGCCAGTAGTATAGGTGCCGGACAGGGATTTTTGAACACTGAAGCTTTCTTT.

J is TRBJ2-1 and V is TRBV29-1, with D perhaps assigned TRBD1 or TRBD2 (5 bases each). This CDR3 is built from 16 residues. V gave up 3 bases and J gave up 2 bases, with 17 bases separating them. Germline V CDR1 and CDR2: SQVTM, ANQGSEA. CDR3 sequence: CSVEGDPATTYNEQFF. The CDR3 region has the DNA TGCAGCGTTGAGGGGGATCCGGCGACAACCTACAATGAGCAGTTCTTC.

This chain uses TRBV12-3 or TRBV12-4 with TRBJ2-7; D is ambiguous. Trimming left V 3 bases short and J 4 bases short, with 7 bases between. CDR3 length: 12 residues. Here the CDR3 DNA reads TGTGCCAGCAGTTTTTCATTGTACGAGCAGTACTTC. This encodes CASSFSLYEQYF.